This T cell receptor beta chain was recorded in a study of blood T cells in healthy people across ages. Healthy Caucasians from Russia aged about 6 to 100 served as donors. Total RNA extraction produced at least 5.5 micrograms (per sample) for the study. Alongside a J-beta primer mix, a sample-barcoded 5' primer served in a second PCR lasting about 7 to 11 cycles. TCRdb itself ran the 5' RACE reads through MiXCR, one entry per CDR3 protein. Of 920,000 or so distinct CDR3 sequences in the sample, around 45% are singletons; the top ten hold 15% to 20%. The germline V gene has CDR1 DFQATT and CDR2 SNEGSKA (reference sequence). The CDR3 extends over 13 amino acids. A few counts support this clonotype. No antigen is known for it. Broader study findings: Unsorted PBMCs blocked a conclusive comparison of naive and antigen-experienced cells.

V is TRBV20-1 and J is TRBJ2-4, with 9 nucleotides matching TRBD1. The J call may be in error: the DNA end matches TRBJ2-5 better. The sample comprised blood. The receptor comes from a woman aged 55-75 years in good health. This CDR3 reads CSAPPDRGETQYF. CDR3 coding DNA: TGCAGTGCACCGCCTGACAGGGGGGAGACCCAGTACTTC.